This is a list of T cell receptor beta chains from one sample in a study of Ad26.COV2.S vaccination and SARS-CoV-2 variants. The table came from immunoSEQ multiplex PCR; TCRdb's copy has only in-frame clones and leaves some out. The sample contains approximately 460,000 clones, around 89% of which appear only once. This specimen was peripheral blood, taken in a trial of Ad26.COV2.S vaccine versus placebo. Every receptor here comes from a person aged 18-60 years who received the Ad26.COV2.S COVID-19 vaccine or a placebo. Each CDR3 is given without its conserved first and last residue. The size of a clone is reported for some rows only, either as once, few or many, or as a class for expanded clones.

TRBJ1-2	.	TRBV6-5	ASSNSDRGYGYT
TRBJ1-4	.	TRBV6-5	ASSYGPTNGEKLF
TRBJ2-1	.	TRBV6-5	ASEGLAGVYEQF
TRBJ2-7	.	TRBV29-1	SVGTGMLGLSYEQY
TRBJ1-3	.	TRBV30	AWNRDSGNTIY
TRBJ2-7	.	TRBV7-3	ASSLSWGDEQY
TRBJ2-2	.	TRBV30	AWSVGPAGGSGELF
TRBJ2-3	.	TRBV3-1/TRBV3-2	ASSQTSSTDTQY
TRBJ2-3	.	TRBV2	GKGTAGGRDTQY
TRBJ2-1	.	TRBV11-2	ASSFVNSRADEQF
TRBJ2-3	.	TRBV11-2	ASSPRSGRARDTQY
TRBJ1-5	few	TRBV30	AWSPRGRPAQH
TRBJ1-2	.	TRBV2	ASSEAWGALGGYT
TRBJ1-6	.	TRBV15	ATSATLTGPLH
TRBJ2-2	.	TRBV19	ASSEGTNTGELF
TRBJ2-7	.	TRBV30	AWSLIGTSPDG
TRBJ2-7	.	TRBV7-6	ASSSLAGGQGHEQY
TRBJ2-5	.	TRBV19	ASSIWTGGETQY
TRBJ2-1	.	TRBV5-1	ASSSTSGTYEQF
TRBJ1-6	.	TRBV4-2	ASSQVEALLNSPLH
TRBJ1-1	.	TRBV18	ASSPQKGQRNTEAF
TRBJ2-7	.	TRBV4-1	ASSQDWVRAGGPSYEQY
TRBJ1-2	.	TRBV28	ASALGRREGCT
TRBJ2-1	.	TRBV11-2	ASSPRQNYNEQF
TRBJ1-2	.	TRBV2	ASSEFVRGYT
TRBJ2-4	.	TRBV29-1	SVADRARGGDIQY
TRBJ2-1	.	TRBV28	ASSLDRGYNEQF
TRBJ1-2	.	TRBV9	ASSVGTGDYGYT
TRBJ2-7	few	TRBV27	ASSLSQYIFGGGHEQY
TRBJ2-7	.	TRBV3-1/TRBV3-2	ASSQAGTFFYEQY
TRBJ2-7	.	TRBV5-4	ATRPGTSRILGEQY
TRBJ2-1	.	TRBV7-9	ASSLAGTGMIRRHEQF
TRBJ1-3	once	TRBV4-1	ASSPGLGNTIY
TRBJ1-5	few	TRBV7-9	ASSSGSQPQH
TRBJ1-4	.	TRBV7-9	ASSLTDKNEKLF
TRBJ2-7	.	TRBV7-8	ASSLATQGEGNYEQY
TRBJ2-2	.	TRBV10-3	AISEGAAGELF
TRBJ2-4	.	TRBV4-2	ASSQDRGQGVRNIQY
TRBJ1-4	.	TRBV3-1/TRBV3-2	ASSQGTSSTNEKLF
TRBJ2-4	.	TRBV6-2/TRBV6-3	ASSYPALDLAAKNIQY
TRBJ2-7	few	TRBV19	ASSGTGAREQY
TRBJ1-2	.	TRBV15	ATSNFGPNYGYT
TRBJ2-2	once	TRBV6-6	ATRAGQKNTGELF
TRBJ1-2	.	TRBV6-1	ASSDPPGYT
TRBJ1-5	.	TRBV6-2/TRBV6-3	ASSYAGGPNQPQH
TRBJ1-6	.	TRBV2	ASSEAGINSPLH
TRBJ2-1	.	TRBV28	ASSLWDPKGGGYNEQF
TRBJ1-6	.	TRBV3-1/TRBV3-2	ASSQLRAGFNSPLH
TRBJ1-1	.	TRBV30	AFNVGIRKTEAF
TRBJ1-5	.	TRBV6-5	ASSRTGGQPQH
TRBJ1-1	.	TRBV7-2	ASSLFQNIGTEAF
TRBJ2-7	once	TRBV5-1	ASTWNLPAYEQY
TRBJ2-2	.	TRBV27	ASSQGGFGELF
TRBJ2-7	.	TRBV19	ASSRQGHQSSYEQY
TRBJ2-2	.	TRBV5-4	ASSLGDRTNTGELF